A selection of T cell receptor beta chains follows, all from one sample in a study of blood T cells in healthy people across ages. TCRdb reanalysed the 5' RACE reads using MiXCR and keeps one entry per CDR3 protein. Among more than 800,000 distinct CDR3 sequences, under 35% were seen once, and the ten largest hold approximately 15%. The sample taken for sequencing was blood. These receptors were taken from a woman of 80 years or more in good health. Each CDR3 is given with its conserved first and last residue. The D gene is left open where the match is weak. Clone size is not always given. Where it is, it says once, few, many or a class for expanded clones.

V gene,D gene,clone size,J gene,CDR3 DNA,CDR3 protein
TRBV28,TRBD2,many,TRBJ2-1,TGTGCCAGCAGTTCCGGGACTAGCGGCTCCAATGAGCAGTTCTTC,CASSSGTSGSNEQFF
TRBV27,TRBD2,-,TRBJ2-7,TGTGCCAGCAGTTCTAGGGGCTCAGCGGGAGGTTACTACGAGCAGTACTTC,CASSSRGSAGGYYEQYF
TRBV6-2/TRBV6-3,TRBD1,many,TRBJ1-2,TGTGCCAGCAGTTACACAGGGGGCGTCAGCTATGGCTACACCTTC,CASSYTGGVSYGYTF
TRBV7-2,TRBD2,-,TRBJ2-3,TGTGCCAGCAGCTTAAGGTCTAGCGGGATGAGCACAGATACGCAGTATTTT,CASSLRSSGMSTDTQYF
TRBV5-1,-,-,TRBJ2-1,TGCGCCAGCAGCTTGAACCAAGGACATGAGCAGTTCTTC,CASSLNQGHEQFF
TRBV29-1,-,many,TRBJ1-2,TGCAGCGTTAATCTAGGTTTCTATGGCTACACCTTC,CSVNLGFYGYTF
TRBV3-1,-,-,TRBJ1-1,TGTGCCAGCAGCCTTCCAGGTTACATGAACACTGAAGCTTTCTTT,CASSLPGYMNTEAFF
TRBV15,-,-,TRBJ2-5,TGTGCCACCAGCAGGGGAGCCCTCAGAAGGGGTAGTAATGAGCAGTACTTC,CATSRGALRRGSNEQYF
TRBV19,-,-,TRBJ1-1,TGTGCCAGTAGTACGGCAGAGGGGAACACTGAAGCTTTCTTT,CASSTAEGNTEAFF
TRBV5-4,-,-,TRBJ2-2,TGTGCCAGCAGCTTGCCCGCGATGTCCCTGAACACCGGGGAGCTGTTTTTT,CASSLPAMSLNTGELFF
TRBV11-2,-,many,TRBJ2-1,TGTGCCAGCAGCTTAAATCCAGGGAGGAATGAGCAGTTCTTC,CASSLNPGRNEQFF
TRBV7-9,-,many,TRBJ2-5,TGTGCCAGCGGATCCAGGGGTCAAGAGACCCAGTACTTC,CASGSRGQETQYF
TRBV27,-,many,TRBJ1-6,TGTGCCAGCAGTTTAGTTTTTCGGGGGTTTAAATCACCCCTCCACTTT,CASSLVFRGFKSPLHF
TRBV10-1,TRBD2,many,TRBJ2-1,TGCGCCAGCAGTACCGGGACTAGCGGGGGGGCTTACAATGAGCAGTTCTTC,CASSTGTSGGAYNEQFF
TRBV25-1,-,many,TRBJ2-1,TGTGCCAGCAGGGCCGTCGGGGGCACCAATTTTGAGCAGTTCTTC,CASRAVGGTNFEQFF
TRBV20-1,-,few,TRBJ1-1,TGCAGTGCTAGCGGACAAGGGGGCACTGAAGCTTTCTTT,CSASGQGGTEAFF
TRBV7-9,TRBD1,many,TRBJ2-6,TGTGCCAGCAGCTTAGGACAGGGCTACACTGGGGCCAACGTCCTGACTTTC,CASSLGQGYTGANVLTF
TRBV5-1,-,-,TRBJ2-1,TGCGCCAGCAGCTTGGTGCCAGGGGGGAATGAGCAGTTCTTC,CASSLVPGGNEQFF
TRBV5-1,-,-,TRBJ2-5,TGCGCCAGCAGCTTTCAGTCCGGTCAAGAGACCCAGTACTTC,CASSFQSGQETQYF
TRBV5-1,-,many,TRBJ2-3,TGTGCCAGCAGCTTAGGCGGGGAAGATACGCAGTATTTT,CASSLGGEDTQYF
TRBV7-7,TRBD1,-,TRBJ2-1,TGTGCCAGCAGCGAGGAGGGGACAGGGGGAGGGAATGAGCAGTTCTTC,CASSEEGTGGGNEQFF
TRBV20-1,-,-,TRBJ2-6,TGCAGTGCTAAGGGACGGGAGAGCTCTGGGGCCAACGTCCTGACTTTC,CSAKGRESSGANVLTF
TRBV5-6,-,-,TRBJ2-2,TGTGCCAGCAGCTTGGGCGAGGTACGACTTGGCACCGGGGAGCTGTTTTTT,CASSLGEVRLGTGELFF
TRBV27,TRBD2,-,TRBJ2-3,TGTGCCAGCAGTTTCATAGCGGGGGGGCAAGATACGCAGTATTTT,CASSFIAGGQDTQYF